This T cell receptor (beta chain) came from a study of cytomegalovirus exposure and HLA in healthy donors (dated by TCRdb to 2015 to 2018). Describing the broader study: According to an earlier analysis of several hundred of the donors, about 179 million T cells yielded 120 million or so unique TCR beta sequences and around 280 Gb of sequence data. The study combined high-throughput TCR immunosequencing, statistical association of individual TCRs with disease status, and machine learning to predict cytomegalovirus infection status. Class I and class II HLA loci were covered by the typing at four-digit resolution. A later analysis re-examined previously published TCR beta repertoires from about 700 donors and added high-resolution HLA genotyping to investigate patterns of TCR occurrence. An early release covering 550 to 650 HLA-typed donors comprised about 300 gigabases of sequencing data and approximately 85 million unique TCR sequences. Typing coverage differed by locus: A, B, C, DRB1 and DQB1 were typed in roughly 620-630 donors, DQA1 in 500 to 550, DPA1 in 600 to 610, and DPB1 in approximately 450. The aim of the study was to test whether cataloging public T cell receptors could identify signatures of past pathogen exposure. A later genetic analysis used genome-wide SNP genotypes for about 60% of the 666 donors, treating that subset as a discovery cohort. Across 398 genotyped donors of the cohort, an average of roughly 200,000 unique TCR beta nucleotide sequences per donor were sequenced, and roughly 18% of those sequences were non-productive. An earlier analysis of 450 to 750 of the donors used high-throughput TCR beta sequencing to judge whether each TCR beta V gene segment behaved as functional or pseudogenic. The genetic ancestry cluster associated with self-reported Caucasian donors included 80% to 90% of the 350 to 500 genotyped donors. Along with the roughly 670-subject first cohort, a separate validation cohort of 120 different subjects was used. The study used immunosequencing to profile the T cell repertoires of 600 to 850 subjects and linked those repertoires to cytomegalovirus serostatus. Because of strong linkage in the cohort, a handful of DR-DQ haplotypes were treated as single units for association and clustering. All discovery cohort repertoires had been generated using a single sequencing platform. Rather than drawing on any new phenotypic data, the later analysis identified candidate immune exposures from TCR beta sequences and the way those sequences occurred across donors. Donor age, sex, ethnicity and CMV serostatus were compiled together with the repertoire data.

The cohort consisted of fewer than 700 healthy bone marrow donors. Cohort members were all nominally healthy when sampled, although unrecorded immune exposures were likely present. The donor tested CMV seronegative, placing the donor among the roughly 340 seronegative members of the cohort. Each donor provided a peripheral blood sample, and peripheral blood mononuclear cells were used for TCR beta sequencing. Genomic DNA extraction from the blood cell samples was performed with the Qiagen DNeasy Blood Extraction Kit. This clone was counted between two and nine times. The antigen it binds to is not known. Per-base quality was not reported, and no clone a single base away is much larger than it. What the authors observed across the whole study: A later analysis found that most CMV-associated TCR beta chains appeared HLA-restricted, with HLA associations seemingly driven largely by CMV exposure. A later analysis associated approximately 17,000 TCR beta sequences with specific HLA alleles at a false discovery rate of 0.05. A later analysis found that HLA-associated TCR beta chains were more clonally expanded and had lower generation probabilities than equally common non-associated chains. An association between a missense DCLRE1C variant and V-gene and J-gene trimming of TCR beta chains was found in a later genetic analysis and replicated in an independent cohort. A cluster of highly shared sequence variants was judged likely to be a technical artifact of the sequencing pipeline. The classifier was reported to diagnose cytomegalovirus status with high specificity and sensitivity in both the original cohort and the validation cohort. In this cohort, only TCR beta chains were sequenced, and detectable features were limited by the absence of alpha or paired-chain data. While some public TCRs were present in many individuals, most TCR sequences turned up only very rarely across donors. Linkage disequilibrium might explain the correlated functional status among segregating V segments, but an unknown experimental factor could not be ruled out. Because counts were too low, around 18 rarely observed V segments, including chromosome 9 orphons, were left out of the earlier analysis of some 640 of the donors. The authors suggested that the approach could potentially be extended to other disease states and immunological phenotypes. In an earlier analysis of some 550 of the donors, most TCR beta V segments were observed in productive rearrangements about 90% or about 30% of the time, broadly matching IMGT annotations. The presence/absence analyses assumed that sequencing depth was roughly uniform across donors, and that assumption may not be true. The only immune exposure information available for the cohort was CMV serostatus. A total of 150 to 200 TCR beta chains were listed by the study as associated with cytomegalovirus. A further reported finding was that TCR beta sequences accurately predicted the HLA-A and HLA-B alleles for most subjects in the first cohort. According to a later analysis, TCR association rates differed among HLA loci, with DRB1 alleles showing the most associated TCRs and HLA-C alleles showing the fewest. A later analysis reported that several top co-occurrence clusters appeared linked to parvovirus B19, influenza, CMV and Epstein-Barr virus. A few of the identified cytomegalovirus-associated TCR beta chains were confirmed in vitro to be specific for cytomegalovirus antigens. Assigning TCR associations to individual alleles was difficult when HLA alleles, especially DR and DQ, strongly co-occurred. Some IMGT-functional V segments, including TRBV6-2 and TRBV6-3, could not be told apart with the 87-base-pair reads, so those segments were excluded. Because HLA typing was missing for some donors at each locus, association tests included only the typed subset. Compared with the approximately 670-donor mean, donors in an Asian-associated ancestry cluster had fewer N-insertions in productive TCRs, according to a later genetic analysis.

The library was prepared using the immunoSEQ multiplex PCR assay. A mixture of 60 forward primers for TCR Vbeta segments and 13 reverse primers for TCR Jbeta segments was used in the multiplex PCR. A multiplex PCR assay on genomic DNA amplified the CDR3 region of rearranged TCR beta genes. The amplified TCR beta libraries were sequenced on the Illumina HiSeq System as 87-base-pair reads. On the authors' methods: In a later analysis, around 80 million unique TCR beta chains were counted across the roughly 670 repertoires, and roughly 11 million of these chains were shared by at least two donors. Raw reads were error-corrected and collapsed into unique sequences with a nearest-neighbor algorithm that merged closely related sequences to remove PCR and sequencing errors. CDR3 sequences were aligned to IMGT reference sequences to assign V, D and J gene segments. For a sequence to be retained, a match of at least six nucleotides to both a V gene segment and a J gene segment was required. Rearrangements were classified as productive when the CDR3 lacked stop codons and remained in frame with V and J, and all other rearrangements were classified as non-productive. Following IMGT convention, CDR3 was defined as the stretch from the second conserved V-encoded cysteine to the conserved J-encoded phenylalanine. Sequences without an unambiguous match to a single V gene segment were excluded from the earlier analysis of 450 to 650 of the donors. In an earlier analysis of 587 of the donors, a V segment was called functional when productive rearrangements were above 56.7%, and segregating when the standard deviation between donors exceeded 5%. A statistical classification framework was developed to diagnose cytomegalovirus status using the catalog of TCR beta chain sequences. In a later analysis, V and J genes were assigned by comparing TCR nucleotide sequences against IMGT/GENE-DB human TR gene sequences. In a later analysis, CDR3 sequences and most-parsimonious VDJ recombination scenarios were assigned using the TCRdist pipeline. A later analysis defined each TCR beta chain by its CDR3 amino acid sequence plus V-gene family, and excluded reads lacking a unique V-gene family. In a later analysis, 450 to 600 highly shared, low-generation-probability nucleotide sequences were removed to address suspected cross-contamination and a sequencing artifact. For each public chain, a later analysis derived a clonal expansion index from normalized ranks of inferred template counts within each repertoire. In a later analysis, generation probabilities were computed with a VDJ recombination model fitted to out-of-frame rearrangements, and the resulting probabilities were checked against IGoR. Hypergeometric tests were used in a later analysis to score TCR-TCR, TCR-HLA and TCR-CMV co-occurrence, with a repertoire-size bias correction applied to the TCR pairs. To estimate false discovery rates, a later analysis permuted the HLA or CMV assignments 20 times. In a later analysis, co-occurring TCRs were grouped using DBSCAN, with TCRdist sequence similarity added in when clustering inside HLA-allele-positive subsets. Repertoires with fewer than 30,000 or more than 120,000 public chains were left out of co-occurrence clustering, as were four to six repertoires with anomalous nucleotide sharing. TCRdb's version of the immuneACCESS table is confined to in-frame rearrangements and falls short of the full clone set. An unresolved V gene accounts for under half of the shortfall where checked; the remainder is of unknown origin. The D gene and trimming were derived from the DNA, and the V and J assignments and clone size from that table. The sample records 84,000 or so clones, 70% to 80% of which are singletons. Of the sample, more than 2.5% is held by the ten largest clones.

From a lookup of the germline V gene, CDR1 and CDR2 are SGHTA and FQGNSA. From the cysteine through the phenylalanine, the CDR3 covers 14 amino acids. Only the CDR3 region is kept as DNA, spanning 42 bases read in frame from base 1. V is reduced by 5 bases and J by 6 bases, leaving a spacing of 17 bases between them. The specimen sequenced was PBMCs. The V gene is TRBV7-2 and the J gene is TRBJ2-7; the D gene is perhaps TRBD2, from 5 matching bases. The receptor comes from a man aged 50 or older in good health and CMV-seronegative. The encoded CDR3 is CASSPRLRAGEQYF. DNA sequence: TGTGCCAGCAGCCCACGCCTGAGGGCTGGCGAGCAGTACTTC.